These T cell receptor beta chains were read from a single sample in a study of human T cells and chemical hapten exposure. MiXCR, applied by TCRdb to the RACE reads, yields one record per CDR3 protein. The sample contains 80,000 to 100,000 distinct CDR3 sequences, more than 9% of which appear only once. The input for sequencing was whole blood, taken in connection with sensitization to the hapten diphenylcyclopropenone (DPC). All receptors come from a woman between 45 and 60 years old with alopecia areata. Some clones in this sample may be carry-over from other donors' samples. Each CDR3 is given with its conserved first and last residue. The D gene is left open where the match is weak. Clone size is not always given. Where it is, it says once, few, many or a class for expanded clones.

size: few; V: TRBV29-1; J: TRBJ2-3; D: -; DNA: TGCAGCTACGTTGCAGATACGCAGTATTTT; CDR3: CSYVADTQYF
size: -; V: TRBV19; J: TRBJ2-1; D: -; DNA: TGTGCCAGCGCAACCCAAGCGAATGAGCAGTTCTTC; CDR3: CASATQANEQFF
size: many; V: TRBV2; J: TRBJ1-2; D: -; DNA: TGTGCCAGCATAGAGTACATCGCTAACTATGGCTACACCTTC; CDR3: CASIEYIANYGYTF
size: many; V: TRBV5-1; J: TRBJ1-2; D: -; DNA: TGCGCCAGCAGCTTGGGGACAGCAAACTATGGCTACACCTTC; CDR3: CASSLGTANYGYTF
size: many; V: TRBV20-1; J: TRBJ2-7; D: TRBD2; DNA: TGCAGTGCGCCTCTAGCGGGAGGGGCCAACGAGCAGTACTTC; CDR3: CSAPLAGGANEQYF
size: many; V: TRBV3-1; J: TRBJ2-3; D: -; DNA: TGTGCCAGCAGCCAAGTTTTCGGACAGACAGATACGCAGTATTTT; CDR3: CASSQVFGQTDTQYF
size: many; V: TRBV10-3; J: TRBJ1-5; D: -; DNA: TGTGCCATCAGTGAAGGACACAGAGAAAATCAGCCCCAGCATTTT; CDR3: CAISEGHRENQPQHF
size: many; V: TRBV29-1; J: TRBJ1-4; D: -; DNA: TGCAGCGTATTGGGGCTGACCAATGAAGAACTGTTTTTT; CDR3: CSVLGLTNEELFF
size: many; V: TRBV10-3; J: TRBJ2-7; D: -; DNA: TGTGCCATCAGTGGACTGGAGACGGGGGAGCAGTACTTC; CDR3: CAISGLETGEQYF
size: few; V: TRBV29-1; J: TRBJ2-1; D: TRBD2; DNA: TGCAGCGTTAGCGGGGCCTCCTACAATGAGCAGTTCTTC; CDR3: CSVSGASYNEQFF
size: -; V: TRBV12-3/TRBV12-4; J: TRBJ2-7; D: -; DNA: TGTGCCAGCAGCCTTACCCGAGTCCGAGGCGGGGCGCCGTACTTC; CDR3: CASSLTRVRGGAPYF
size: -; V: TRBV18; J: TRBJ1-1; D: TRBD1; DNA: TGTGCCAGCTCACCCTCGACAGGGGGAATAACTGAAGCTTTCTTT; CDR3: CASSPSTGGITEAFF
size: few; V: TRBV5-1; J: TRBJ2-7; D: -; DNA: TGCGCCAGCAGCTTCACGGGACAAGATTACGAGCAGTACTTC; CDR3: CASSFTGQDYEQYF
size: many; V: TRBV4-3; J: TRBJ2-7; D: -; DNA: TGCGCCAGCAGCCTAAGGGACTCCTACGAGCAGTACTTC; CDR3: CASSLRDSYEQYF
size: -; V: TRBV7-9; J: TRBJ2-1; D: -; DNA: TGTGCCAGCAGCCCGGACAAACAGTACAATGAGCAGTTCTTC; CDR3: CASSPDKQYNEQFF